One sample yielded the 2 T cell receptor beta chains listed below, sequenced in a study of Ad26.COV2.S vaccination and SARS-CoV-2 variants. Assay used: immunoSEQ multiplex PCR; TCRdb lists only in-frame clones, some missing. The table has approximately 420,000 clones, about nine tenths seen once. Treatment given: around 19 received Ad26.COV2.S at low or high dose, single or two shots; several received placebo; per-sample allocation not given. Collection of the samples took place on day 63 after the first injection of vaccine or placebo. The sequenced sample was peripheral blood, obtained in a trial of Ad26.COV2.S vaccine versus placebo. These receptors all come from a person between 18 and 65 years old who received the Ad26.COV2.S COVID-19 vaccine or a placebo.

This clone was seen only once. The V and J genes are TRBV15 and TRBJ2-2; D is uncertain. Germline CDR1 LNHNV, CDR2 YYDKDF (reference sequence). CDR3 length: 14 amino acids. Trimming took off 1 base at V and 1 base at J, with 4 bases between the two ends. The CDR3 nucleotides read TGTGCCACCAGCAGAGTCAGGAACACCGGGGAGCTGTTTTTT. Protein: CATSRVRNTGELFF.

The V and J genes are TRBV11-3 and TRBJ2-7; 8 positions match TRBD1. V was clipped by 6 bases and J by 3 bases; unmatched bases: 16. Germline lookup yields CDR1 SGHNT and CDR2 YENEEA. CDR3 length equals 17 residues. In nucleotides, the CDR3 is TGTGCCAGCAGGAGGACAGGGAAAAATTCACAGAACTACGAGCAGTACTTC. Amino acids: CASRRTGKNSQNYEQYF.